Below, 22 T cell receptor beta chains from the same sample are listed, as sequenced in a study of memory CD4+ T cells and cytomegalovirus serostatus. Single viable CD3+CD4+CD8-CD45RO+ cells were sorted as the memory CD4+ T cells. The method was immunoSEQ multiplex PCR; TCRdb's version includes in-frame clones alone and lacks a portion of them. The profile covers tens of thousands of clones, with 79% appearing a single time and approximately 0.8% taken by the ten largest. What was sequenced was memory CD4+ T cells from blood. These receptors all come from an adult in good health and CMV-seronegative.

V usage is TRBV5-4 and J usage is TRBJ1-4; the match to TRBD1 covers 7 bases. The CDR3 sequence is 16 residues long. Germline-derived CDR1 and CDR2 are SGHNT and YYREEE (reference sequence). The V gene end was trimmed by 0 bases and the J gene end by 4 bases; junction bases not matched to a gene: 6. The CDR3 region is CASSLGGGGDNEKLFF. The CDR3, as DNA: TGTGCCAGCAGCTTGGGAGGGGGCGGTGATAATGAAAAACTGTTTTTT.

This chain connects TRBV18 to TRBJ1-1; TRBD1 aligns across 11 bases. The germline V gene encodes CDR1 KGHSH and CDR2 LQKENI. The CDR3 spans 15 residues. The V segment lost 3 bases and the J segment 3 bases; nucleotides outside the gene matches: 3. The CDR3 sequence: CASSPGTGGYTEAFF. In DNA form, the CDR3 reads TGTGCCAGCTCACCGGGGACAGGGGGGTACACTGAAGCTTTCTTT.

This clone has only one observation. V usage is TRBV19 and J usage is TRBJ1-6; the D is unclear. The V and J ends lost 4 bases and 6 bases respectively, with 7 bases between them. This CDR3 comprises 13 residues. From germline, CDR1 is LNHDA and CDR2 SQIVND (reference sequence). CDR3 DNA sequence: TGTGCCAGTAGTAGTCAGCTTAATTCACCCCTCCACTTT. This codes for CASSSQLNSPLHF.

This clone showed up just a few times. The V gene is TRBV29-1, the J gene TRBJ2-5; D perhaps matches TRBD2 (5 bases). CDR1 is SQVTM and CDR2 is ANQGSEA in the germline V gene. Trimming stripped 6 bases from V and 5 bases from J, with 10 bases between. The CDR3 has 11 amino acids. CDR3 residues: CSVTPGETQYF. The CDR3 DNA is TGCAGCGTCACGCCGGGGGAGACCCAGTACTTC.

This clone was observed a handful of times. J is TRBJ1-5 and V is TRBV2, with TRBD1 identical over 7 bases. The CDR3 extends over 15 amino acids. With V trimmed by 3 bases and J by 4 bases, 6 bases remained unmatched. Germline CDR1 SNHLY, CDR2 FYNNEI. The CDR3, as DNA: TGTGCCAGCAGTGATTCCGGGACAGCTAATCAGCCCCAGCATTTT. Its translation is CASSDSGTANQPQHF.

The chain is built from TRBV6-4 and TRBJ2-7, with TRBD1 identical over 9 bases. Germline loops: CDR1 MRHNA, CDR2 SNTAGT. The CDR3 has 16 amino acids. Trimming cost V 2 bases and J 0 bases; bases outside gene matches: 5. The CDR3 region is CASSDPGQGHSYEQYF. The CDR3 nucleotides are TGTGCCAGCAGTGACCCGGGACAGGGTCACTCCTACGAGCAGTACTTC.

The gene calls are TRBV30 and TRBJ1-6; TRBD1 is a possible D gene (6 bases). Germline V gives CDR1 GTSNPN, CDR2 SVGIG (reference sequence). V shed 5 bases and J shed 6 bases, with 8 bases lying between them. The CDR3 has 12 amino acids. The CDR3 protein is CAWGQTNSPLHF. The CDR3 DNA follows: TGTGCCTGGGGACAGACTAATTCACCCCTCCACTTT. Using reference TRBV30 and TRBJ1-6 for the parts outside the CDR3, the full variable domain is SQTIHQWPATLVQPVGSPLSLECTVEGTSNPNLYWYRQAAGRGLQLLFYSVGIGQISSEVPQNLSASRPQDRQFILSSKKLLLSDSGFYLCAWGQTNSPLHFGNGTRLTVT.

The V call is TRBV4-3, the J call TRBJ2-3, with a weak D call TRBD2 (6 bases). The CDR3 covers 15 residues. From germline, CDR1 is LGHNA and CDR2 YSLEER. Trimming shortened V by 2 bases and J by 4 bases, and 13 bases separated the two germline ends. The CDR3 DNA sequence: TGCGCCAGCAGCCAAAATCCCGGGGGAGCAGATACGCAGTATTTT. This encodes CASSQNPGGADTQYF.

The chain couples TRBV10-3 to TRBJ1-2; no definite D call. Trimming removed 0 bases from V and 8 bases from J, with 7 bases in between. CDR3 length: 12 residues. Germline V lookup: CDR1 ENHRY, CDR2 SYGVKD. DNA of the CDR3: TGTGCCATCAGTGAGTCGCGGGCCGGCTACACCTTC. Translation gives CAISESRAGYTF.

The chain employs TRBV4-1 and TRBJ2-7; the D gene is possibly TRBD1 (6 bases). Germline-derived CDR1 and CDR2 are MGHRA and YSYEKL. The ends were cut back, 5 bases at V and 1 base at J, with 9 bases in the middle. This CDR3 contains 13 residues. The chain's CDR3 is CASSRTESYEQYF. The CDR3 bases are TGCGCCAGCAGCAGGACAGAATCCTACGAGCAGTACTTC.

This clone was recorded once. This chain uses TRBV4-3 with TRBJ2-7; no firm D call. Trimming pared 1 base from V and 4 bases from J, leaving 11 bases between. Germline V gives CDR1 LGHNA, CDR2 YSLEER. The CDR3 runs 14 residues. For the CDR3, the DNA is TGCGCCAGCAGCCAAGCCGTAGGTCGGTACGAGCAGTACTTC. Translation: CASSQAVGRYEQYF.

This chain uses TRBV10-3 with TRBJ1-2; D is uncertain. Between the trimmed V and J ends, which lost 3 bases and 3 bases, there was a span of 11 bases. The germline V gene has CDR1 ENHRY and CDR2 SYGVKD. This CDR3 has 14 residues. The CDR3: CAISDHRAYYGYTF. The CDR3 nucleotides are TGTGCCATCAGTGACCACCGGGCTTACTATGGCTACACCTTC.

The chain uses TRBV19 and TRBJ1-4; D might be TRBD1 (6 bases). The CDR3 has 15 residues. CDR1 is LNHDA, CDR2 SQIVND, per germline (reference sequence). V lost 4 bases, J lost 3 bases, and 12 bases lay in between. CDR3 protein: CASSTRQEPNEKLFF. The CDR3 DNA sequence: TGTGCCAGTAGTACACGACAGGAACCTAATGAAAAACTGTTTTTT.

This clone was recorded once. V and J are TRBV6-1 and TRBJ2-7, with D hard to call. V gave up 7 bases and J gave up 0 bases, with 13 bases separating them. Germline V gene sequence: CDR1 MNHNS, CDR2 SASEGT. The CDR3 contains 14 residues. The CDR3 spells CASTLTLNSYEQYF. The CDR3 DNA follows: TGTGCCAGCACGTTAACACTCAACTCCTACGAGCAGTACTTC.

In DNA, the CDR3 is TGTGCCAGCAGCACGGGACTAGCGGGGTTACAGCAGTTCTTC. It translates to CASSTGLAGLQQFF. The chain couples TRBV7-2 to TRBJ2-1; 13 nucleotides match TRBD2. This CDR3 region has 14 residues. Germline trimming cut 5 bases from V and 11 bases from J; bases unmatched to any gene: 6. Germline-derived CDR1 and CDR2 are SGHTA and FQGNSA.

With regard to this clone: The germline gene is not matched at one end of the junction; a read error may be the cause. V and J are TRBV18 and TRBJ2-7; D not certain. The CDR3 contains 13 residues. Germline V lookup: CDR1 KGHSH, CDR2 LQKENI. As DNA, the CDR3 is TGTACCAGCTCACCACCCAGTTCTGGAGAGCAGTACTTC. This codes for CTSSPPSSGEQYF.

V and J are TRBV5-6 and TRBJ2-7, with a possible D match to TRBD1 (5 bases). V shed 2 bases and J shed 3 bases, with 18 bases lying between them. CDR1 and CDR2 from the germline V gene are SGHDT and YYEEEE. This CDR3 has 16 amino acids. The CDR3 DNA is TGTGCCAGCAGCTTATTTGCCGATACAGGCAACTACGAGCAGTACTTC. Encoded protein: CASSLFADTGNYEQYF.

The V and J genes are TRBV30 and TRBJ2-1; unclear D gene. The CDR3 sequence is 12 residues long. The V gene lost 0 bases and the J gene lost 14 bases, with 14 bases spanning the gap. CDR1 and CDR2 from the germline V gene are GTSNPN and SVGIG (reference sequence). The CDR3 coding sequence is TGTGCCTGGAGTGTACAAGCTTACGAAGAGTTCTTC. It encodes CAWSVQAYEEFF.

This clone was recorded a few times. The sample has other DNA sequences that encode this CDR3 too. V is TRBV30 and J is TRBJ1-2; possibly TRBD1 for D (5 bases). The CDR3 has 12 amino acids. Per the germline V gene, CDR1 is GTSNPN and CDR2 is SVGIG (reference sequence). V lost 1 base and J lost 2, with 5 bases in between. The CDR3 region is CAWSAGNYGYTF. The CDR3 DNA follows: TGTGCCTGGAGTGCAGGGAACTATGGCTACACCTTC.

The J gene is TRBJ2-5, the V gene TRBV7-3; the match to TRBD2 covers 11 bases. J gave up 5 bases and V 8 bases, and 13 bases lay outside the gene matches. This CDR3 is built from 16 residues. Germline values: CDR1 SGHTA, CDR2 FQGTGA. CDR3 nucleotides: TGTGCCAGCTCCAAAGGTAGCGGGGGGGTCCAGGAGACCCAGTACTTC. Protein: CASSKGSGGVQETQYF.

The chain links TRBV6-5 to TRBJ2-7; either TRBD1 or TRBD2 may supply D (5 bases each). Germline assignment: CDR1 MNHEY and CDR2 SVGAGI. V lost 6 bases and J lost 7, with 16 bases in between. The CDR3 is 13 amino acids. The CDR3: CASSSARGREQYF. The DNA of the CDR3 is TGTGCCAGCAGCTCAGCTAGGGGACGGGAGCAGTACTTC.

V usage is TRBV28 and J usage is TRBJ2-1; TRBD2 matches at 8 bases. V was clipped by 5 bases and J by 0 bases; unmatched bases: 3. This CDR3 contains 15 residues. In germline, CDR1 is MDHEN, CDR2 SYDVKM. The CDR3 is CASSPRGGSYNEQFF. In DNA, the CDR3 is TGTGCCAGCAGTCCCCGGGGGGGCTCCTACAATGAGCAGTTCTTC.